Sequencing of this T cell receptor beta chain was carried out in a study of regulatory T cells in long-lasting Graves disease. Time point denoted: newly diagnosed GD, antithyroid drugs for less than 3 months. PBMC-extracted RNA yielded the TCR library. General study points: Authors noted too few samples as a limitation. Newly diagnosed Graves' patients had higher TCR diversity than persistent ones.

Building of the TCR beta libraries involved iRepertoire HTBI primers and Arm-PCR of CDR3 regions. One entry per CDR3 protein results from TCRdb running MiXCR on the multiplex PCR reads. The table shows a few hundred thousand distinct CDR3 sequences, with 12% to 15% occurring only once. Details on this clonotype: Its antigen remains unknown. This may come from a read error, since a much larger clone is one base off.

Germline V gene data show CDR1 as SGHTA and CDR2 as FQGTGA. This CDR3 spans 16 amino acids. The data also belong to a second study, concerning T cells in Graves' hyperthyroidism and ophthalmopathy.

The material was peripheral blood mononuclear cells (PBMCs), obtained at new diagnosis, from a patient treated with antithyroid drugs. The clonotype comes from a woman between 50 and 59 years old with Graves disease. V is TRBV7-3 and J is TRBJ2-2; D may correspond to TRBD1 or TRBD2 (5 bases each). CDR3 nucleotides: TGTGCCAGCAGCGCGCGAGGAAGGGACCTCACCGGGGAGATGTTTTTT. As protein: CASSARGRDLTGEMFF.